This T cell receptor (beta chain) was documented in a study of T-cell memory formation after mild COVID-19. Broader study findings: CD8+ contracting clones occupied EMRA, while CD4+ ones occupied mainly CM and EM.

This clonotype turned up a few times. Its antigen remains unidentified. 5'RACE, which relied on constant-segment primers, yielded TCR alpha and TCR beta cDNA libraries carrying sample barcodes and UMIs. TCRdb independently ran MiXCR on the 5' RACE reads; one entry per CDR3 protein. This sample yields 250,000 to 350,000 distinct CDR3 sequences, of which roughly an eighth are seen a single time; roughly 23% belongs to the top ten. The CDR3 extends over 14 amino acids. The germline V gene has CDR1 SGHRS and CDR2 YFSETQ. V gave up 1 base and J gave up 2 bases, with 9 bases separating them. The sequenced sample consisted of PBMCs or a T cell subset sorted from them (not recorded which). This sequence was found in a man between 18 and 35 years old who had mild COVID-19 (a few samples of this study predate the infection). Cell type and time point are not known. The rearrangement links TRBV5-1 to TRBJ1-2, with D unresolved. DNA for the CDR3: TGCGCCAGCAGCTTGAGTCGATCGAACTATGGCTACACCTTC. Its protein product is CASSLSRSNYGYTF.